A single sample gave rise to the 23 T cell receptor beta chains below, sequenced in a study of cytomegalovirus exposure and HLA in healthy donors. The PCR used 60 Vbeta and 13 Jbeta primers. Here immunoSEQ multiplex PCR was the method, and the copy in TCRdb shows in-frame clones only, minus some. The sample holds 150,000 to 200,000 clones; 65% to 85% are singletons and the top ten take 3.5% to 4%. The sequenced sample was PBMCs. These receptors originate from a man aged 45 to 65 in good health and CMV-seronegative.

The rearrangement joins TRBV5-1 to TRBJ2-2, with 9 bases aligning to TRBD1. J was trimmed by 8 bases and V by 3 bases; bases with no gene match: 8. The germline V gene has CDR1 SGHRS and CDR2 YFSETQ. This CDR3 comprises 15 residues. The CDR3 DNA is TGCGCCAGCAGCTCCGGGACAGGGTTTTCGGGGGAGCTGTTTTTT. It encodes CASSSGTGFSGELFF.

In the case of this clone: The sample has other DNA sequences that encode this CDR3 too. The chain links TRBV7-9 to TRBJ2-1; 7 bases map to TRBD2. The V gene's germline CDR1 is SEHNR and CDR2 FQNEAQ (reference sequence). After removal of 10 bases from V and 0 bases from J, the junction contained 9 bases not matched to a gene. The CDR3 extends over 15 amino acids. The CDR3 DNA sequence: TGTGCCACCAAGAGTCGCGGGAGCTCCTACAATGAGCAGTTCTTC. Its protein product is CATKSRGSSYNEQFF.

As for this clone: Additional DNA sequences in this sample encode the identical CDR3. In DNA, the CDR3 is TGTGCCAGCAGCCGTACCGGGGGAGCGGGGGTTCCAAGCACAGATACGCAGTATTTT. Its protein is CASSRTGGAGVPSTDTQYF. The gene calls are TRBV13 and TRBJ2-3; TRBD2 agrees at 8 bases. Germline trimming cut 5 bases from V and 0 bases from J; bases unmatched to any gene: 16. Germline V gene lookup returns CDR1 PRHDT and CDR2 FYEKMQ (reference sequence). CDR3 size: 19 residues.

The chain links TRBV27 to TRBJ2-5, with TRBD1 matching 9 bases. The J call is doubtful: the DNA matches TRBJ2-7 better. Germline values: CDR1 MNHEY, CDR2 SMNVEV (reference sequence). The length of the CDR3 is 14 residues. Here the CDR3 reads CASSTRDRVYEQYF. The CDR3 region has the DNA TGTGCCAGCAGCACGAGGGACAGGGTCTACGAGCAGTACTTC.

The chain is built from TRBV27 and TRBJ1-1, with unresolved D. Germline V CDR1 and CDR2: MNHEY, SMNVEV (reference sequence). Trimming removed 1 base at V and 5 bases at J, with 11 bases between. The CDR3 runs 14 residues. The CDR3 nucleotides read TGTGCCAGCAGTTTATGGTCGGGGAAAACTGAAGCTTTCTTT. This encodes CASSLWSGKTEAFF.

The V and J genes are TRBV15 and TRBJ2-1, with D possibly matching TRBD2 (5 bases). There are 16 residues in the CDR3. V lost 0 bases to trimming and J lost 5 bases, with 14 bases between them. CDR1 is LNHNV, CDR2 YYDKDF, per germline (reference sequence). This CDR3 reads CATSRDRASIDNEQFF. The CDR3, as DNA: TGTGCCACCAGCAGAGATCGGGCTAGCATCGACAATGAGCAGTTCTTC.

A note on this clone: One end of the junction is discordant with germline, which a read error may explain. The rearrangement links TRBV5-4 to TRBJ1-2; weak D call: TRBD1 (6 bases). The CDR3 covers 12 residues. From germline, CDR1 is SGHNT and CDR2 YYREEE (reference sequence). The CDR3 region has the DNA TGTGCCAGCAGCTTGCTGAACAGGGAAGAGGGCTTC. Translated: CASSLLNREEGF.

This chain joins TRBV18 and TRBJ2-3, with 9 bases fitting TRBD1. The CDR3 loop spans 17 amino acids. CDR1 is KGHSH, CDR2 LQKENI, per germline. With V trimmed by 6 bases and J by 2 bases, 12 bases remained unmatched. CDR3 in DNA: TGTGCCAGCTCCCCGGGACAGGGAAGAGGGGTCACAGATACGCAGTATTTT. Its protein is CASSPGQGRGVTDTQYF.

This clone was seen a handful of times. This chain connects TRBV28 to TRBJ1-6; no firm D call. CDR3 length: 14 residues. Trimming stripped 7 bases from V and 9 bases from J, with 16 bases between. From germline, CDR1 is MDHEN and CDR2 SYDVKM. The CDR3 loop is CASIAPNSGSPLHF. In DNA, the CDR3 is TGTGCCAGCATCGCCCCCAATTCGGGTTCACCCCTCCACTTT.

The chain uses TRBV7-2 and TRBJ1-6, with D possibly TRBD1 on 6 matching bases. The V gene's germline CDR1 is SGHTA and CDR2 FQGNSA. This CDR3 is built from 15 residues. The V gene lost 1 base and the J gene lost 10 bases, with 14 bases spanning the gap. The CDR3 sequence is CASSLGDINSSPLHF. The CDR3 region has the DNA TGTGCCAGCAGCTTAGGGGACATAAACTCCTCACCCCTCCACTTT.

This clone was picked up one time. The V call is TRBV10-3, the J call TRBJ1-1; the D is unclear. Between the trimmed V and J ends, which lost 0 bases and 1 base, there was a span of 9 bases. There are 15 residues in the CDR3. CDR1 is ENHRY, CDR2 SYGVKD, per germline. CDR3 protein: CAISESDRRNTEAFF. In DNA, the CDR3 is TGTGCCATCAGTGAGTCTGATCGGAGGAACACTGAAGCTTTCTTT.

A few counts support this clone. J is TRBJ1-2 and V is TRBV4-3, with a tentative D call TRBD1 (6 bases). V lost 0 bases and J 8 bases, leaving 19 bases between the germline ends. The CDR3 runs 16 residues. The germline gives CDR1 LGHNA, CDR2 YSLEER. The CDR3 protein is CASSQEEGGFRGGYTF. The CDR3 nucleotides read TGCGCCAGCAGCCAAGAGGAGGGGGGGTTTCGGGGAGGCTACACCTTC.

This clone was seen a handful of times. V gene TRBV7-9 combines with J gene TRBJ2-2; TRBD2 matches 8 bases. This CDR3 is 16 amino acids long. V shed 6 bases, J shed 4 bases, and the junction held 10 bases outside the gene matches. In germline, CDR1 is SEHNR, CDR2 FQNEAQ (reference sequence). The DNA for the CDR3 is TGTGCCAGCAGTGTCTCCGGGACTAGACCCACCGGGGAGCTGTTTTTT. It codes for CASSVSGTRPTGELFF.

Only one count was recorded for this clone. V usage is TRBV9 and J usage is TRBJ1-6; 8 nucleotides line up with TRBD1. The length of the CDR3 is 12 residues. The V and J ends lost 8 bases and 7 bases, in that order; junction bases with no gene match: 2. In germline, CDR1 is SGDLS, CDR2 YYNGEE. As DNA, the CDR3 is TGTGCCAGTCGACAGGGGAATTCACCCCTCCACTTT. It yields the protein CASRQGNSPLHF.

The chain has TRBV19 and TRBJ2-1; 8 bases align to TRBD2. In germline, CDR1 is LNHDA, CDR2 SQIVND (reference sequence). The CDR3 covers 14 residues. V trimming: 9 bases; J trimming: 3 bases; junction bases outside the gene matches: 7. The CDR3 sequence: CASGGARGYNEQFF. The CDR3 nucleotides read TGTGCCAGCGGGGGGGCGAGGGGCTACAATGAGCAGTTCTTC.

The chain combines TRBV29-1 with TRBJ1-2; D unresolved. There are 12 residues in the CDR3. The germline CDR1 and CDR2 sequences are SQVTM and ANQGSEA. V dropped 3 bases and J dropped 6 bases, with 11 bases sitting between them. The CDR3 here is CSVEAGGNGYTF. DNA of the CDR3: TGCAGCGTTGAGGCGGGCGGGAATGGCTACACCTTC.

V and J are TRBV10-1 and TRBJ2-3; D remains ambiguous. Trimming left V 4 bases short and J 0 bases short, with 2 bases between. There are 12 residues in the CDR3. Germline V CDR1 and CDR2: WNHNN, SYGVQD (reference sequence). CDR3 sequence reads: CASSASTDTQYF. In nucleotides, the CDR3 is TGCGCCAGCAGTGCGAGCACAGATACGCAGTATTTT.

This chain joins TRBV5-4 and TRBJ2-3; D is uncertain. Germline V CDR1 and CDR2: SGHNT, YYREEE (reference sequence). The CDR3 runs 14 residues. Trimming stripped 3 bases from V and 4 bases from J, with 12 bases between. The CDR3 region has the DNA TGTGCCAGCAGCTCAGACCGGCGGTCAGATACGCAGTATTTT. This encodes CASSSDRRSDTQYF.

The rearrangement joins TRBV21-1 to TRBJ2-5; the D call TRBD2 from the table was never checked on the DNA. TRBV21-1 constitutes a pseudogene. This CDR3 has 14 amino acids. Here the CDR3 reads CASSNGVCGETQYF. The CDR3 DNA is TGTGCCAGCAGCAACGGGGTCTGTGGGGAGACCCAGTACTTC.

The genes are TRBV18 and TRBJ1-1; D gene ambiguous. The germline CDR1 and CDR2 sequences are KGHSH and LQKENI. The CDR3 contains 13 residues. Trimming stripped 2 bases from V and 4 bases from J, with 8 bases between. CDR3 nucleotide sequence: TGTGCCAGCTCACCAAACACCGTCACTGAAGCTTTCTTT. Protein: CASSPNTVTEAFF.

The V and J genes are TRBV5-1 and TRBJ1-2; 7 bases line up with TRBD1. J gave up 5 bases and V 4 bases, and 5 bases lay outside the gene matches. CDR3 length: 13 amino acids. Germline V CDR1 and CDR2: SGHRS, YFSETQ. The CDR3, as DNA: TGCGCCAGCAGCGTTACACAGGGGTATGGCTACACCTTC. The encoded protein is CASSVTQGYGYTF.

The V call is TRBV6-1, the J call TRBJ2-1, with TRBD2 identical over 8 bases. The V gene's germline CDR1 is MNHNS and CDR2 SASEGT. V lost 10 bases and J lost 7; bases outside the gene matches: 12. The CDR3 loop spans 14 amino acids. The CDR3, as DNA: TGTGCCACCAAACGGAGCGGGGGTCATAATGAGCAGTTCTTC. Residues: CATKRSGGHNEQFF.

V is TRBV7-6 and J is TRBJ2-5, with 7 bases identical to TRBD1. The CDR3 loop spans 15 amino acids. With V trimmed by 3 bases and J by 0 bases, 4 bases remained unmatched. Per the germline V gene, CDR1 is SGHVS and CDR2 is FNYEAQ. The CDR3 sequence is CASSFGQANQETQYF. The CDR3 DNA is TGTGCCAGCAGCTTCGGACAGGCCAACCAAGAGACCCAGTACTTC.